This T cell receptor beta chain was sequenced in a study of CD8+CD57+ T cells in acquired aplastic anemia. Background on the study: When averaged, DNA from sorted CD4+ and CD8+ cells came to 3 to 4 ug. Regarding the study as a whole: It was found that roughly 31 CD8+ CDR3 sequences were shared between patients and controls. Significance was not reached for CD8+ Simpson's diversity between patients and controls.

Genomic DNA was employed as the template in profiling TCR beta VDJ and CDR3. From the reads, TCRdb called clonotypes with MiXCR, one entry per CDR3 protein. The data show about 180,000 distinct CDR3 sequences, with around half seen just once and more than 1% held by the top ten. This CDR3 comprises 13 residues. CDR1 is LNHDA, CDR2 SQIVND, per germline (reference sequence). The germline V and J ends were trimmed by 6 bases and 3 bases, with 11 bases remaining between them. Those patients picked for sequencing had displayed CD8+CD57+ cell expansion on flow cytometry. Details on this clonotype: The target antigen is unknown.

The specimen was sorted CD4+, CD8+, or CD8+CD57+ T cells (not recorded which) from PBMCs. This clonotype was obtained from a human donor with aplastic anemia. The gene calls are TRBV19 and TRBJ1-1; D remains unclear. CDR3 nucleotides: TGTGCCAGTAGCCCAATCGAGTACACTGAAGCTTTCTTT. This translates into CASSPIEYTEAFF.